The 9 T cell receptor beta chains reported below all come from one sample, sequenced in a study of T cell responses to AZD1222 COVID-19 vaccine. Profiling relied on immunoSEQ multiplex PCR, and the TCRdb table lists in-frame clones only, not all of them. The sample consists of approximately 260,000 clones, over 90% of them appearing once. The starting material was peripheral blood, obtained on day 0 of AZD1222 vaccination. Every receptor here comes from an adult in good health.

The chain links TRBV6-5 to TRBJ2-7; D possibly corresponds to TRBD2 (5 bases). There are 15 residues in the CDR3. Germline CDR1 MNHEY, CDR2 SVGAGI. With 6 bases removed from V and 0 bases from J, the gap between germline ends came to 15 bases. The CDR3 here is CASREDFPSSYEQYF. CDR3 bases: TGTGCCAGCAGAGAGGACTTCCCTAGCTCCTACGAGCAGTACTTC.

J is TRBJ2-1 and V is TRBV5-4; 8 nucleotides align to TRBD2. This CDR3 has 16 residues. V lost 1 base and J lost 2; bases outside the gene matches: 5. Germline CDR1 and CDR2: SGHNT and YYREEE (reference sequence). CDR3 sequence reads: CASSLSGTRAYNEQFF. The DNA of the CDR3 is TGTGCCAGCAGCTTGTCCGGGACTAGGGCCTACAATGAGCAGTTCTTC.

The chain joins TRBV7-9 to TRBJ2-3; D is unclear. V lost 0 bases and J lost 2, with 6 bases in between. CDR3 length: 14 amino acids. The germline gives CDR1 SEHNR, CDR2 FQNEAQ (reference sequence). CDR3 protein: CASSLAEITDTQYF. DNA for the CDR3: TGTGCCAGCAGCTTAGCGGAGATCACAGATACGCAGTATTTT. The variable domain in full, completed from reference TRBV7-9 and TRBJ2-3, reads DTGVSQNPRHKITKRGQNVTFRCDPISEHNRLYWYRQTLGQGPEFLTYFQNEAQLEKSRLLSDRFSAERPKGSFSTLEIQRTEQGDSAMYLCASSLAEITDTQYFGPGTRLTVL.

The genes are TRBV7-9 and TRBJ2-3; D gene ambiguous. The V gene lost 2 bases and the J gene lost 14 bases, with 17 bases spanning the gap. CDR1 and CDR2 (germline): SEHNR, FQNEAQ (reference sequence). The CDR3 has 13 amino acids. The CDR3 region has the DNA TGTGCCAGCAGCTTAACCTCGGCAGGATTTCGGTATTTT. Translated, it gives CASSLTSAGFRYF.

V and J are TRBV5-1 and TRBJ2-5; the D gene is possibly TRBD1 (5 bases). Trimming removed 6 bases at V and 2 bases at J, with 11 bases between. The CDR3 is 13 residues long. Germline V lookup: CDR1 SGHRS, CDR2 YFSETQ. CDR3 sequence: CASNDRTQETQYF. The DNA for the CDR3 is TGCGCCAGCAACGACAGAACGCAAGAGACCCAGTACTTC.

The chain recombines TRBV9 with TRBJ1-1; D is ambiguous. CDR3 length equals 14 residues. Trimming removed 0 bases at V and 0 bases at J, with 6 bases between. Germline CDR1 reads SGDLS; CDR2 reads YYNGEE. CDR3 in amino acids: CASSVGRMNTEAFF. DNA for the CDR3: TGTGCCAGCAGCGTAGGAAGGATGAACACTGAAGCTTTCTTT.

The chain is built from TRBV28 and TRBJ1-2; D might be TRBD1 (6 bases). The CDR3 is 12 amino acids. The V gene's germline CDR1 is MDHEN and CDR2 SYDVKM. Trimming took 5 bases from V and 5 from J, leaving 9 bases between them. The chain's CDR3 is CASSRGTYGYTF. In DNA form, the CDR3 reads TGTGCCAGCAGTCGGGGGACATATGGCTACACCTTC.

The rearrangement joins TRBV29-1 to TRBJ1-2; 9 bases are a match to TRBD1. V shed 1 base, J shed 8 bases, and the junction held 8 bases outside the gene matches. The germline gives CDR1 SQVTM, CDR2 ANQGSEA. The CDR3 consists of 14 residues. CDR3 residues: CSVEGYTGGDGYTF. The CDR3 DNA sequence: TGCAGCGTTGAAGGGTATACAGGGGGCGACGGCTACACCTTC.

CDR3 DNA sequence: TGTGCCAGCAGCGAATCGGGAACCCTGAAGCCCCAGCATTTT. Translating it yields CASSESGTLKPQHF. V usage is TRBV28 and J usage is TRBJ1-5; D uncertain. The V end lost 6 bases, the J end lost 8 bases, and 17 bases lay between the germline ends. The germline V gene encodes CDR1 MDHEN and CDR2 SYDVKM. The CDR3 runs to 14 residues.